This paragraph covers one T cell receptor (beta chain) sequence. Sample-barcoded 5' priming and a J-beta primer mix drove a second PCR of roughly 7 to 11 cycles. In TCRdb, the 5' RACE reads were re-called with MiXCR into one record per CDR3 protein. The table has about 290,000 distinct CDR3 sequences, 25% to 30% seen once. This specimen comes from a study of blood T cells in healthy people across ages. This CDR3 is 16 amino acids long. The germline V gene has CDR1 KGHSH and CDR2 LQKENI. V was cut by 3 bases and J by 2 bases, with 15 bases left in between. This receptor was identified in a woman aged 70-85 years in good health. This chain links TRBV18 with TRBJ2-3, with D unclear. Specimen: blood. CDR3 sequence reads: CASSPYKDRPTDTQYF. In DNA form, the CDR3 reads TGTGCCAGCTCACCCTATAAAGACCGACCCACAGATACGCAGTATTTT.